The clone carrying this T cell receptor (beta chain) has only a few counts. A much larger clone sits a single nucleotide away, making a read error possible. This sample is drawn from a study of tumor-infiltrating lymphocytes in oesophageal squamous cell carcinoma. Germline V gives CDR1 MDHEN, CDR2 SYDVKM. V was clipped by 5 bases and J by 14 bases; unmatched bases: 18. This CDR3 has 15 residues. TCRdb reprocessed the PCR reads with MiXCR, giving one entry per CDR3 protein. Of roughly 20,000 distinct CDR3 sequences in the sample, around 35% were seen once. The gene calls are TRBV28 and TRBJ2-3, with 8 bases that match TRBD1. This clonotype originated in a male donor with esophageal squamous cell carcinoma. The sample taken for sequencing was esophageal tumor tissue. CDR3 sequence: CASSMGTGGTGELYF. CDR3 sequence (DNA): TGTGCCAGCAGTATGGGGACAGGCGGTACCGGGGAGCTGTATTTT.